This note documents a single T cell receptor (beta chain) sequence. The antigen remains unidentified. Libraries were prepared by immunoSEQ multiplex PCR; TCRdb keeps only in-frame clonotypes and omits some of them. The sample yields approximately 100,000 clones, over 70% seen once. This CDR3 is 11 amino acids long. From germline, CDR1 is SGHVS and CDR2 FQNEAQ. The germline V and J ends were trimmed by 5 bases and 2 bases, with 4 bases remaining between them. The data are from a study of T cell responses to AZD1222 COVID-19 vaccine. Points from the study as a whole: Once two AZD1222 doses were given, Spike-specific TCR breadth and depth went up. At 160-218 and 743-854, vaccine-associated CD4 TCRs were dominant, and they spanned spike.

The TCR sequence derives from an adult in good health. This sample comprised peripheral blood, obtained on day 0 of AZD1222 vaccination. The chain combines TRBV7-8 with TRBJ2-7; D is unresolved. CDR3 nucleotides: TGTGCCAGCAGCCTCACCTACGAGCAGTACTTC. The encoded protein is CASSLTYEQYF.